This T cell receptor beta chain was identified in a study of CD8 T cells in ankylosing spondylitis. Findings and limits, study-wide: Disease-linked clones, CD8+, were relatively rare in peripheral blood. One TCR beta motif, made up of under ten highly homologous variants, appeared characteristic of ankylosing spondylitis blood. Clones tied to disease were said to be significantly enriched in matched ankylosing spondylitis synovial fluid.

Trimming removed 2 bases from V and 5 bases from J, with 16 bases in between. Germline V gene lookup returns CDR1 MNHNS and CDR2 SASEGT. This CDR3 region has 16 residues. For TCR beta, libraries came from quantitative 5'-RACE with molecular barcodes. TCRdb reprocessed the 5' RACE reads via MiXCR and lists one record per CDR3 protein. Among about 100,000 distinct CDR3 sequences listed, roughly 9.6% were seen once. About this clonotype: No antigen is known for it.

The TCR sequence derives from a male donor with ankylosing spondylitis or in good health (not recorded which). This chain uses TRBV6-1 with TRBJ2-4; D unclear. Source material: blood, either unsorted or a sorted T cell fraction (not recorded which). Here the CDR3 DNA reads TGTGCCAGCAGTGAACTCGACGTCCCGACCGAAAACATTCAGTACTTC. Translating gives CASSELDVPTENIQYF.